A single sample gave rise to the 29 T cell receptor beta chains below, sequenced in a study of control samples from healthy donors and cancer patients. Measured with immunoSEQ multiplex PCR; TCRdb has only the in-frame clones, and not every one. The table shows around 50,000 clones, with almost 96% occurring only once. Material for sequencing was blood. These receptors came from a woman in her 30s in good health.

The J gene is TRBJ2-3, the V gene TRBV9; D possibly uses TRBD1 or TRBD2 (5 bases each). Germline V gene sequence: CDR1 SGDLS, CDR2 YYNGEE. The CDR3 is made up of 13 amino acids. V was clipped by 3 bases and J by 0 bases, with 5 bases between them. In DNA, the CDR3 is TGTGCCAGCAGCGGGGGGAGCACAGATACGCAGTATTTT. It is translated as CASSGGSTDTQYF.

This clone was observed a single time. The CDR3 DNA follows: TGTGCCAGCACCAGCACCGGGGAGCTGTTTTTT. Its translation: CASTSTGELFF. This chain uses TRBV14 with TRBJ2-2; D remains ambiguous. Trimming took off 7 bases at V and 4 bases at J, with 4 bases between the two ends. The CDR3 spans 11 residues. Germline-derived CDR1 and CDR2 are SGHDN and FVKESK.

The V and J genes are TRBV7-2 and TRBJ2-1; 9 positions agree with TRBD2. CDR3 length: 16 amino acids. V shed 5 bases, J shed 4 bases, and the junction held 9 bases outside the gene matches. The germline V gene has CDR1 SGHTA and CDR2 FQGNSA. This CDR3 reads CASSERPSGVYNEQFF. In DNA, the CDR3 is TGTGCCAGCAGCGAACGTCCTAGCGGGGTTTACAATGAGCAGTTCTTC.

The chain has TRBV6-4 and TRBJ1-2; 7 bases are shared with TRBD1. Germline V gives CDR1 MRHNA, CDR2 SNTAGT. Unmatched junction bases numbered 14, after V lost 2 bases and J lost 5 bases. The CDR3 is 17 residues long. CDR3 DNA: TGTGCCAGCAGTGACCTTAACAGGGGTCTGATATTATATGGCTACACCTTC. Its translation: CASSDLNRGLILYGYTF.

Here the CDR3 reads CATSTAGTSKNEQFF. The CDR3, as DNA: TGTGCCACCAGCACTGCCGGGACTAGCAAGAATGAGCAGTTCTTC. V is TRBV15 and J is TRBJ2-1, with TRBD2 matching 9 bases. The V gene's germline CDR1 is LNHNV and CDR2 YYDKDF (reference sequence). Trimming took 4 bases from V and 7 from J; bases not matched to a gene: 8. The CDR3 contains 15 residues.

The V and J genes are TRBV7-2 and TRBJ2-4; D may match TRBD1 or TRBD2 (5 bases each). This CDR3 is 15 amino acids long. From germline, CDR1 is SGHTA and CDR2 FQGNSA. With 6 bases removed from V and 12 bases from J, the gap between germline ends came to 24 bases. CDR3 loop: CASSSRTGAEAGQYF. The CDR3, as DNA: TGTGCCAGCAGTTCCCGGACTGGGGCGGAGGCGGGTCAGTACTTC. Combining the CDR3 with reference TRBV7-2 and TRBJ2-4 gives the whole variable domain GAGVSQSPSNKVTEKGKDVELRCDPISGHTALYWYRQSLGQGLEFLIYFQGNSAPDKSGLPSDRFSAERTGGSVSTLTIQRTQQEDSAVYLCASSSRTGAEAGQYFGAGTRLSVL.

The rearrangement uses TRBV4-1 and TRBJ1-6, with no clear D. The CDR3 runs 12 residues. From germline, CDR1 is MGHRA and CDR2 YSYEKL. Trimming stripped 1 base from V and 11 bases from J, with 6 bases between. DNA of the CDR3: TGCGCCAGCAGCCAAGCTGCGCCACCCCTCCACTTT. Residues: CASSQAAPPLHF.

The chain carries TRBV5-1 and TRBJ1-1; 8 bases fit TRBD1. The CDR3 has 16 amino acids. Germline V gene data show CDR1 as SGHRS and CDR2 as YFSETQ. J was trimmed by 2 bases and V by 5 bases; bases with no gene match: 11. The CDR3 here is CASSPRDRLKNTEAFF. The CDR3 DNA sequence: TGCGCCAGCAGTCCTCGGGACAGGTTAAAAAACACTGAAGCTTTCTTT.

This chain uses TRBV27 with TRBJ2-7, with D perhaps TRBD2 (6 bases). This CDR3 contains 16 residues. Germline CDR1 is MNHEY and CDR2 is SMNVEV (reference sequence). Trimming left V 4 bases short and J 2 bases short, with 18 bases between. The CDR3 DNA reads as TGTGCCAGCAGTTCCCCCGGGCTAGCGACCCCCTACGAGCAGTACTTC. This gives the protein CASSSPGLATPYEQYF.

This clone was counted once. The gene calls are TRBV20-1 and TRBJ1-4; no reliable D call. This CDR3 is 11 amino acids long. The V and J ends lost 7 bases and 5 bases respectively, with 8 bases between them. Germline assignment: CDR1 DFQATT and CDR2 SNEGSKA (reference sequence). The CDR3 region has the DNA TGCAGTGAGAGGGTAAATGAAAAACTGTTTTTT. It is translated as CSERVNEKLFF.

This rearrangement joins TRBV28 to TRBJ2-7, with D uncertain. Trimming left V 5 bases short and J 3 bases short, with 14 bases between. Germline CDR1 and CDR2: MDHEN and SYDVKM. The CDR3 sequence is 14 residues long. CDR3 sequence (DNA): TGTGCCAGCAGTCTGGACCCCCGGTACTACGAGCAGTACTTC. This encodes CASSLDPRYYEQYF.

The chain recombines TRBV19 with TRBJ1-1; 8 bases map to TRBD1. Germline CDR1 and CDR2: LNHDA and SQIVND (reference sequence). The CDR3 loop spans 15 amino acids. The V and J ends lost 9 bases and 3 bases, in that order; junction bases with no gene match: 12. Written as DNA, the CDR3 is TGTGCCAGCCAAAGACAGGGGTGGGGGGACACTGAAGCTTTCTTT. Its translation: CASQRQGWGDTEAFF.

CDR3 residues: CASSQQGDQISYTF. For the CDR3, the DNA is TGCGCCAGCAGCCAACAGGGGGATCAGATCAGCTACACCTTC. J is TRBJ1-2 and V is TRBV4-1; 7 bases match TRBD1. Per germline, CDR1 MGHRA and CDR2 YSYEKL. The CDR3 totals 14 residues. V lost 2 bases, J lost 9 bases, and 9 bases stayed unmatched.

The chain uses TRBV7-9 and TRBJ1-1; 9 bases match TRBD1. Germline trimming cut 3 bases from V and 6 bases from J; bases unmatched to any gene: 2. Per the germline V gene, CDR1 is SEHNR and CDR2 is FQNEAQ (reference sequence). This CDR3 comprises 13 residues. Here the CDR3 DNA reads TGTGCCAGCAGCTTTCGGGACAGGGCTGAAGCTTTCTTT. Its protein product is CASSFRDRAEAFF.

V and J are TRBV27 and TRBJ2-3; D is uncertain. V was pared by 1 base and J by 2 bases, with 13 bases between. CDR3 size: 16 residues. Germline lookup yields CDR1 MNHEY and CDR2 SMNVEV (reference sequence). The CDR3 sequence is CASSLLPGSNTDTQYF. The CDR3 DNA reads TGTGCCAGCAGTTTATTGCCAGGCTCTAACACAGATACGCAGTATTTT.

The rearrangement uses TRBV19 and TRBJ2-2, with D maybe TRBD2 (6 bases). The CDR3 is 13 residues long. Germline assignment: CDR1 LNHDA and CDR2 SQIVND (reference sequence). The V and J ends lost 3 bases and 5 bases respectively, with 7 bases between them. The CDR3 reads CASSMRGTGELFF. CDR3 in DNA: TGTGCCAGTAGTATGCGGGGAACCGGGGAGCTGTTTTTT.

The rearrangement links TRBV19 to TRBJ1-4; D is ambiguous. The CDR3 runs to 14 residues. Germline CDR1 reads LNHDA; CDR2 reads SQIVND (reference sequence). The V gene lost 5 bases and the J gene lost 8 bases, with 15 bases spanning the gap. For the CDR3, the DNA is TGTGCCAGTAGTGTACCCACGGTGGGGGAAAAACTGTTTTTT. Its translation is CASSVPTVGEKLFF.

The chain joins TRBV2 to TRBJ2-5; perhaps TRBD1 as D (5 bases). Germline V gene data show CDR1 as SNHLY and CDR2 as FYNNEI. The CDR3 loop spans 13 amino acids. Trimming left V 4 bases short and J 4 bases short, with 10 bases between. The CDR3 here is CASSVRAPETQYF. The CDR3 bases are TGTGCCAGCAGTGTCAGGGCCCCAGAGACCCAGTACTTC. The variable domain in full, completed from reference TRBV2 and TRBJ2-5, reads EPEVTQTPSHQVTQMGQEVILRCVPISNHLYFYWYRQILGQKVEFLVSFYNNEISEKSEIFDDQFSVERPDGSNFTLKIRSTKLEDSAMYFCASSVRAPETQYFGPGTRLLVL.

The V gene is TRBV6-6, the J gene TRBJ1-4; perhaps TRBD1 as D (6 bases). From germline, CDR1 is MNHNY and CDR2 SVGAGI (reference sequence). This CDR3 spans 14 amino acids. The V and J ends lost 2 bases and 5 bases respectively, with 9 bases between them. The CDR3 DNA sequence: TGTGCCAGCAGTTACCCCGGACAGAATGAAAAACTGTTTTTT. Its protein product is CASSYPGQNEKLFF.

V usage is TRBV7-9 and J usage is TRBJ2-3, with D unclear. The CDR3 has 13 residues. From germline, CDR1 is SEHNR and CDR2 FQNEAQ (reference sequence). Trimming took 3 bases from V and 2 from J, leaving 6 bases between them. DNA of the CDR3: TGTGCCAGCAGCTTTATCTACACAGATACGCAGTATTTT. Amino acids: CASSFIYTDTQYF.

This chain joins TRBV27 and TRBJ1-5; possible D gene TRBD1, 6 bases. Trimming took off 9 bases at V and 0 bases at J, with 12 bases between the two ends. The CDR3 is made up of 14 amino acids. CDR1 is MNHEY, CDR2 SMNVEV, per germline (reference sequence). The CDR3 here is CASRGLTSNQPQHF. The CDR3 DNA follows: TGTGCCAGTAGGGGGTTGACTAGCAATCAGCCCCAGCATTTT.

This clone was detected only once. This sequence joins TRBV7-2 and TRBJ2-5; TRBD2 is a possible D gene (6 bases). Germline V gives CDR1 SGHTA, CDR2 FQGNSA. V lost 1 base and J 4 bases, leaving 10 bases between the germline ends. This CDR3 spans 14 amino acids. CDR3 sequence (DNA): TGTGCCAGCAGCTTAGTGGTGGGGGGAGAGACCCAGTACTTC. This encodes CASSLVVGGETQYF.

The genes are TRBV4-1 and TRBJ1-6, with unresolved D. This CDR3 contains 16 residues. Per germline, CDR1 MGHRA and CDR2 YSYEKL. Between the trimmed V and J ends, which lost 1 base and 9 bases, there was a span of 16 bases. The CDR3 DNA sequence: TGCGCCAGCAGCCAAGTTCCCGGGTCCCAGATTTCACCCCTCCACTTT. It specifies CASSQVPGSQISPLHF.

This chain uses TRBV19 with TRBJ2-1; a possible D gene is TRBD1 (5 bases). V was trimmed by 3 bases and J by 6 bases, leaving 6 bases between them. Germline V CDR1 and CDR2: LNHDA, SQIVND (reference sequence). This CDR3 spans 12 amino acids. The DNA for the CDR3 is TGTGCCAGTAGTATCCAGGGCAATGAGCAGTTCTTC. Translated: CASSIQGNEQFF.

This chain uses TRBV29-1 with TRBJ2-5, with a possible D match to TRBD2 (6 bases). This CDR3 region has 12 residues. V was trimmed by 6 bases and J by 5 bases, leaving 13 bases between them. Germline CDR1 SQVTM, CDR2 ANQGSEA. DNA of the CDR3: TGCAGCGTCCGGCTAGGAGGGGAGACCCAGTACTTC. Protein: CSVRLGGETQYF.

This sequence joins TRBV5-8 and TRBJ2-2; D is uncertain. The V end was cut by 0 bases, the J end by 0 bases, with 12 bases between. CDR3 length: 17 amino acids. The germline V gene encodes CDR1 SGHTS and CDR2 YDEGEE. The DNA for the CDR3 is TGTGCCAGCAGCTTGGGTTCGGGCTCCGCGAACACCGGGGAGCTGTTTTTT. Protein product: CASSLGSGSANTGELFF.

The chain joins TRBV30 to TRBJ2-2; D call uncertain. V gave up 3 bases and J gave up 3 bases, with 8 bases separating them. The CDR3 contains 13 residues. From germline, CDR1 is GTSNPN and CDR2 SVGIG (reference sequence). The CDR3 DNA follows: TGTGCCTGGAGCCGCCAATACACCGGGGAGCTGTTTTTT. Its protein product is CAWSRQYTGELFF.

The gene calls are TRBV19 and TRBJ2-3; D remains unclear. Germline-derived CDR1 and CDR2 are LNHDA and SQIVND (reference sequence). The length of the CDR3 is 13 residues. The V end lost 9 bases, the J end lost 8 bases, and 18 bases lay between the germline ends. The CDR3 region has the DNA TGTGCCAGCACACCAACGAAGGGCGGTACGCAGTATTTT. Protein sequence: CASTPTKGGTQYF.

CDR3 nucleotides: TGTGCCAGTAGTACTGCTGGCGAGGGCACTGAAGCTTTCTTT. It codes for CASSTAGEGTEAFF. V and J are TRBV19 and TRBJ1-1; D gene ambiguous. Trimming pared 4 bases from V and 4 bases from J, leaving 13 bases between. Per germline, CDR1 LNHDA and CDR2 SQIVND (reference sequence). This CDR3 contains 14 residues.